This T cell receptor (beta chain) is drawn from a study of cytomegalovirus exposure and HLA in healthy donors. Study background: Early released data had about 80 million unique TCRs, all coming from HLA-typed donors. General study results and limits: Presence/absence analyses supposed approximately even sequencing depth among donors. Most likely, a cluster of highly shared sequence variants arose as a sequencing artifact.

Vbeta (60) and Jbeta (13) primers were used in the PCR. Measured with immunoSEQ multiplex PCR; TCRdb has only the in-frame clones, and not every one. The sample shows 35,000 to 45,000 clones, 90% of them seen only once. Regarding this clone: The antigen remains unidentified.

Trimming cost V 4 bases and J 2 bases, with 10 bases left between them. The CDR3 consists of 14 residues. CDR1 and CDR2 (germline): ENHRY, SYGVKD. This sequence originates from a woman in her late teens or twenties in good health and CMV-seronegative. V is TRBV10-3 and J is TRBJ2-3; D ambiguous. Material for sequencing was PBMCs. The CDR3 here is CAISGQDNTDTQYF. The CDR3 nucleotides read TGTGCCATCAGTGGGCAGGATAACACAGATACGCAGTATTTT.